Listed below are T cell receptor beta chains from one sample, sequenced in a study of fetal regulatory T cell absence and autoimmunity. Method: immunoSEQ multiplex PCR; TCRdb's copy keeps in-frame clones and lacks some. Here the sample spans around 100,000 clones, around 72% being singletons. The sequenced sample consisted of pancreas tissue. All receptors come from a male donor with IPEX syndrome. Each CDR3 is given with its conserved first and last residue. Fields, in order: CDR3 protein, CDR3 DNA, clone size, V gene, J gene, D gene. D genes are given only for firm matches. For some rows the clone size is stated as once, few or many, or as a class when expanded; others skip it.

cdr3_aa: CASSESGGQGNTIYF
cdr3_nt: TGCGCCAGCAGTGAGTCAGGTGGCCAGGGAAACACCATATATTTT
clone_size: -
v_call: TRBV10-2
j_call: TRBJ1-3
d_call: -

cdr3_aa: CASSLVTPWQGYSYEQYF
cdr3_nt: TGTGCCAGCAGCTTAGTCACCCCTTGGCAGGGCTACTCCTACGAGCAGTACTTC
clone_size: -
v_call: TRBV7-6
j_call: TRBJ2-7
d_call: -

cdr3_aa: CASSRAGDQETQYF
cdr3_nt: TGCGCCAGCTCTCGAGCGGGGGACCAAGAGACCCAGTACTTC
clone_size: -
v_call: TRBV10-2
j_call: TRBJ2-5
d_call: TRBD2

cdr3_aa: CATSRYGNEQFF
cdr3_nt: TGTGCCACCAGCAGATACGGCAATGAGCAGTTCTTC
clone_size: -
v_call: TRBV15
j_call: TRBJ2-1
d_call: -

cdr3_aa: CASSFTGEQYF
cdr3_nt: TGTGCCAGCAGCTTTACAGGGGAGCAGTACTTC
clone_size: -
v_call: TRBV7-6
j_call: TRBJ2-7
d_call: -

cdr3_aa: CASSSLVGDRETQYF
cdr3_nt: TGTGCCAGCAGCTCCTTAGTTGGGGATAGGGAGACCCAGTACTTC
clone_size: -
v_call: TRBV7-2
j_call: TRBJ2-5
d_call: -

cdr3_aa: CASSYRYLYNEQFF
cdr3_nt: TGTGCCAGCAGTTACAGATACCTTTACAATGAGCAGTTCTTC
clone_size: -
v_call: TRBV6-5
j_call: TRBJ2-1
d_call: -

cdr3_aa: CASSPGYKNTEAFF
cdr3_nt: TGCGCCAGCAGCCCCGGGTACAAGAACACTGAAGCTTTCTTT
clone_size: -
v_call: TRBV4-1
j_call: TRBJ1-1
d_call: -

cdr3_aa: CASSVDPSGGDWEQFF
cdr3_nt: TGTGCCAGCAGCGTAGATCCTAGCGGGGGGGATTGGGAGCAGTTCTTC
clone_size: -
v_call: TRBV9
j_call: TRBJ2-1
d_call: TRBD2

cdr3_aa: CASSRQGREQETQYF
cdr3_nt: TGTGCCAGCAGCCGACAGGGGCGGGAGCAAGAGACCCAGTACTTC
clone_size: few
v_call: TRBV7-9
j_call: TRBJ2-5
d_call: -

cdr3_aa: CASSLGQGWGYTF
cdr3_nt: TGTGCCAGCAGTCTAGGACAGGGGTGGGGCTACACCTTC
clone_size: -
v_call: TRBV6-5
j_call: TRBJ1-2
d_call: TRBD1

cdr3_aa: CAASRGESYGYTF
cdr3_nt: TGTGCCGCCTCCCGGGGGGAATCATATGGCTACACCTTC
clone_size: -
v_call: TRBV10-3
j_call: TRBJ1-2
d_call: -

cdr3_aa: CASRRTGGLETQYF
cdr3_nt: TGTGCCAGCAGGCGGACCGGCGGGCTAGAGACCCAGTACTTC
clone_size: -
v_call: TRBV6-6
j_call: TRBJ2-5
d_call: -

cdr3_aa: CASSLGPSRELFF
cdr3_nt: TGCGCCAGCAGCTTGGGACCGTCCCGGGAGCTGTTTTTT
clone_size: -
v_call: TRBV5-1
j_call: TRBJ2-2
d_call: -

cdr3_aa: CATSRDYSGGEKLFF
cdr3_nt: TGTGCCACCAGCAGAGATTATTCGGGGGGTGAAAAACTGTTTTTT
clone_size: -
v_call: TRBV15
j_call: TRBJ1-4
d_call: -

cdr3_aa: CATSRAGETQYF
cdr3_nt: TGTGCCACCAGCAGAGCAGGGGAGACCCAGTACTTC
clone_size: -
v_call: TRBV15
j_call: TRBJ2-5
d_call: -

cdr3_aa: CSVFDSASREQYF
cdr3_nt: TGCAGCGTTTTCGACTCCGCAAGTCGGGAGCAGTACTTC
clone_size: once
v_call: TRBV29-1
j_call: TRBJ2-7
d_call: -

cdr3_aa: CASSLGNQPQHF
cdr3_nt: TGTGCCAGCAGCTTGGGAAATCAGCCCCAGCATTTT
clone_size: -
v_call: TRBV7-9
j_call: TRBJ1-5
d_call: -

cdr3_aa: CASSFRGGSTDTQYF
cdr3_nt: TGTGCCAGCAGCTTTAGGGGAGGTAGCACAGATACGCAGTATTTT
clone_size: -
v_call: TRBV7-2
j_call: TRBJ2-3
d_call: -

cdr3_aa: CASSPGLHEQYF
cdr3_nt: TGTGCCAGCAGCCCCGGACTTCACGAGCAGTACTTC
clone_size: -
v_call: TRBV5-4
j_call: TRBJ2-7
d_call: -

cdr3_aa: CATSWGQGATYEQYF
cdr3_nt: TGTGCCACCAGCTGGGGACAGGGGGCTACCTACGAGCAGTACTTC
clone_size: -
v_call: TRBV15
j_call: TRBJ2-7
d_call: TRBD1

cdr3_aa: CASGEGHPYEQYF
cdr3_nt: TGTGCCAGCGGGGAGGGCCACCCTTACGAGCAGTACTTC
clone_size: -
v_call: TRBV27
j_call: TRBJ2-7
d_call: TRBD2

cdr3_aa: CASSSAGTPNEQFF
cdr3_nt: TGTGCCAGCAGTTCCGCCGGGACTCCCAATGAGCAGTTCTTC
clone_size: -
v_call: TRBV27
j_call: TRBJ2-1
d_call: -

cdr3_aa: CASSRGTDNQPQHF
cdr3_nt: TGTGCCAGCAGCCGCGGGACAGACAATCAGCCCCAGCATTTT
clone_size: -
v_call: TRBV27
j_call: TRBJ1-5
d_call: TRBD1

cdr3_aa: CAGSGGADTQYF
cdr3_nt: TGTGCCGGTAGCGGGGGAGCAGATACGCAGTATTTT
clone_size: -
v_call: TRBV30
j_call: TRBJ2-3
d_call: TRBD2

cdr3_aa: CASSYLGGPVDNEQFF
cdr3_nt: TGTGCCAGCAGTTATCTTGGGGGACCTGTAGACAATGAGCAGTTCTTC
clone_size: -
v_call: TRBV6-5
j_call: TRBJ2-1
d_call: -

cdr3_aa: CSVDRDYGYTF
cdr3_nt: TGCAGCGTTGACAGGGACTATGGCTACACCTTC
clone_size: -
v_call: TRBV29-1
j_call: TRBJ1-2
d_call: -

cdr3_aa: CASSSPRDRGNTEAFF
cdr3_nt: TGTGCCAGCAGTAGCCCCCGGGACAGGGGAAACACTGAAGCTTTCTTT
clone_size: -
v_call: TRBV2
j_call: TRBJ1-1
d_call: TRBD1

cdr3_aa: CASSLGWGGQYF
cdr3_nt: TGCGCCAGCAGCTTGGGTTGGGGCGGGCAGTACTTC
clone_size: -
v_call: TRBV5-1
j_call: TRBJ2-7
d_call: -

cdr3_aa: CASGLVEEGGDTQYF
cdr3_nt: TGTGCTAGTGGTTTGGTAGAGGAGGGAGGGGATACCCAGTACTTC
clone_size: -
v_call: TRBV12-5
j_call: TRBJ2-5
d_call: TRBD2

cdr3_aa: CASSPGGDEQFF
cdr3_nt: TGTGCCAGCTCACCGGGTGGGGATGAGCAGTTCTTC
clone_size: -
v_call: TRBV18
j_call: TRBJ2-1
d_call: -

cdr3_aa: CASSVGRGNTEAFF
cdr3_nt: TGTGCCAGCAGTGTCGGGAGGGGCAACACTGAAGCTTTCTTT
clone_size: -
v_call: TRBV6-1
j_call: TRBJ1-1
d_call: -

cdr3_aa: CASSQAGGREQYF
cdr3_nt: TGCGCCAGCAGCCAAGCGGGCGGGCGGGAGCAGTACTTC
clone_size: -
v_call: TRBV4-1
j_call: TRBJ2-7
d_call: -

cdr3_aa: CASSQRQGGHTEAFF
cdr3_nt: TGTGCCAGCAGCCAAAGACAGGGGGGCCACACTGAAGCTTTCTTT
clone_size: once
v_call: TRBV4-2
j_call: TRBJ1-1
d_call: TRBD1

cdr3_aa: CAWSPTGVAGYTF
cdr3_nt: TGTGCCTGGAGCCCGACAGGGGTGGCGGGCTACACCTTC
clone_size: -
v_call: TRBV30
j_call: TRBJ1-2
d_call: TRBD1

cdr3_aa: CASSLTGGLYEQYF
cdr3_nt: TGTGCCAGCAGTCTGACAGGGGGCCTCTACGAGCAGTACTTC
clone_size: few
v_call: TRBV27
j_call: TRBJ2-7
d_call: TRBD1

cdr3_aa: CASSVREGRNSPLHF
cdr3_nt: TGTGCCAGCAGCGTAAGGGAGGGAAGGAATTCACCCCTCCACTTT
clone_size: once
v_call: TRBV9
j_call: TRBJ1-6
d_call: -

cdr3_aa: CARNTEAFF
cdr3_nt: TGTGCCAGGAACACTGAAGCTTTCTTT
clone_size: -
v_call: TRBV19
j_call: TRBJ1-1
d_call: -

cdr3_aa: CASSPPGQGGNGYTF
cdr3_nt: TGTGCCAGCTCACCACCGGGACAGGGAGGGAATGGCTACACCTTC
clone_size: -
v_call: TRBV18
j_call: TRBJ1-2
d_call: TRBD1

cdr3_aa: CASSQERQSHYEQYF
cdr3_nt: TGCGCCAGCAGCCAAGAAAGGCAAAGCCACTACGAGCAGTACTTC
clone_size: once
v_call: TRBV4-1
j_call: TRBJ2-7
d_call: -

cdr3_aa: CASSLTNTGELFF
cdr3_nt: TGTGCCAGCAGCTTGACTAACACCGGGGAGCTGTTTTTT
clone_size: few
v_call: TRBV13
j_call: TRBJ2-2
d_call: -

cdr3_aa: CASSLRRHQETQYF
cdr3_nt: TGTGCCAGCAGCCTCCGAAGGCACCAAGAGACCCAGTACTTC
clone_size: -
v_call: TRBV13
j_call: TRBJ2-5
d_call: -

cdr3_aa: CASSQDSGGLTDTQYF
cdr3_nt: TGCGCCAGCAGCCAAGATAGCGGGGGGTTGACAGATACGCAGTATTTT
clone_size: -
v_call: TRBV4-3
j_call: TRBJ2-3
d_call: TRBD2

cdr3_aa: CASSVGTGRDNSPLHF
cdr3_nt: TGTGCCAGCAGTGTTGGGACAGGGAGGGATAATTCACCCCTCCACTTT
clone_size: -
v_call: TRBV6-1
j_call: TRBJ1-6
d_call: TRBD1

cdr3_aa: CASSYGAGRTDTQYF
cdr3_nt: TGTGCCAGCAGTTACGGAGCGGGGAGGACAGATACGCAGTATTTT
clone_size: -
v_call: TRBV6-6
j_call: TRBJ2-3
d_call: TRBD2

cdr3_aa: CASSLAGGYNEQFF
cdr3_nt: TGTGCCAGCAGTTTAGCGGGAGGTTACAATGAGCAGTTCTTC
clone_size: -
v_call: TRBV27
j_call: TRBJ2-1
d_call: TRBD2

cdr3_aa: CASSFQRESSYNEQFF
cdr3_nt: TGTGCCAGCAGCTTCCAGCGGGAGAGCTCCTACAATGAGCAGTTCTTC
clone_size: -
v_call: TRBV7-9
j_call: TRBJ2-1
d_call: TRBD2